This T cell receptor beta chain was profiled in a study of T cells in Graves' hyperthyroidism and ophthalmopathy. Authors of the study amplified TCR beta CDR3 regions from RNA transcripts. TCR CDR3 underwent first-round RT-PCR with the HTBI primer set. MiXCR, run by TCRdb on the multiplex PCR reads, gives a single entry per CDR3 protein. This table has about 570,000 distinct CDR3 sequences, more than 45% appearing once. V lost 6 bases to trimming and J lost 2 bases, with 14 bases between them. This CDR3 spans 14 amino acids. Germline V gene lookup returns CDR1 MDHEN and CDR2 SYDVKM. This TCR came from an adult woman with Graves' disease, either hyperthyroidism or ophthalmopathy (not recorded which). Material: peripheral blood or thyroid tissue (not recorded which). V gene TRBV28 combines with J gene TRBJ2-7; no clear D gene. The DNA of the CDR3 is TGTGCCAGCAGACTCCGGAACCCAGCCTACGAGCAGTACTTC. It codes for CASRLRNPAYEQYF.